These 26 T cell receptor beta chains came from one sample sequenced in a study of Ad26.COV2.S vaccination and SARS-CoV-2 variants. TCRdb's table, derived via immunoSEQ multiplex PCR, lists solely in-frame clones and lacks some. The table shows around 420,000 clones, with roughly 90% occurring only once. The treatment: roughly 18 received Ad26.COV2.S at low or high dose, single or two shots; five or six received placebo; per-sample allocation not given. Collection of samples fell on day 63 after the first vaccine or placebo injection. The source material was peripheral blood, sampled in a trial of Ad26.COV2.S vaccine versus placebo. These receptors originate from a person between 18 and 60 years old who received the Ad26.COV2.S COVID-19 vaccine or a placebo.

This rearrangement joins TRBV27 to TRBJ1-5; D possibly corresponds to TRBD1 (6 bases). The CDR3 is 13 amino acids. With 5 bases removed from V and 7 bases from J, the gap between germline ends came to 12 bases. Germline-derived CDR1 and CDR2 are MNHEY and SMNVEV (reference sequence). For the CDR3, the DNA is TGTGCCAGCAGTCTACAGGGTGGCCAGCCCCAGCATTTT. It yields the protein CASSLQGGQPQHF.

The CDR3: CASSWGRRVNTEAFF. CDR3 in DNA: TGTGCCAGCAGCTGGGGACGGCGGGTGAACACTGAAGCTTTCTTT. The rearrangement joins TRBV7-2 to TRBJ1-1, with D maybe TRBD1 (5 bases). This CDR3 spans 15 amino acids. The V and J ends lost 4 bases and 0 bases respectively, with 12 bases between them. From germline, CDR1 is SGHTA and CDR2 FQGNSA.

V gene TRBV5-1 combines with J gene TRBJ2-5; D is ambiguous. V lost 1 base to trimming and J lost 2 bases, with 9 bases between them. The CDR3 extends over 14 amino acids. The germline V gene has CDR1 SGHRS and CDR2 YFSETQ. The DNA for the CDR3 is TGCGCCAGCAGCTTGTTGCAGGTTCAAGAGACCCAGTACTTC. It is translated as CASSLLQVQETQYF.

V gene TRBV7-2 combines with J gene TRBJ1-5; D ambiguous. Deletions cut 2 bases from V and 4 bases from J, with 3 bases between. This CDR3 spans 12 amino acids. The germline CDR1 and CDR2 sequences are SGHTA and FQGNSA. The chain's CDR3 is CASSLPNQPQHF. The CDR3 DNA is TGTGCCAGCAGCTTACCGAATCAGCCCCAGCATTTT.

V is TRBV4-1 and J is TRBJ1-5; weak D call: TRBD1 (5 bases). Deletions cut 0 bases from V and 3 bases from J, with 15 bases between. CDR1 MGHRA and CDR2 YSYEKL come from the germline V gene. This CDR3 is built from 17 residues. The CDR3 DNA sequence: TGCGCCAGCAGCCAAGAGAGGACAATGGGATTCAATCAGCCCCAGCATTTT. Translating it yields CASSQERTMGFNQPQHF.

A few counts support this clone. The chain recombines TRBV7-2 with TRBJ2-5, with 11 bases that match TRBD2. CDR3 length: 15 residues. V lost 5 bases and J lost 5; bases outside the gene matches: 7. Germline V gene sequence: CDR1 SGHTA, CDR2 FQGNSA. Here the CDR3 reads CASSKLAGGLETQYF. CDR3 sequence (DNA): TGTGCCAGCAGCAAGTTAGCGGGGGGGCTGGAGACCCAGTACTTC. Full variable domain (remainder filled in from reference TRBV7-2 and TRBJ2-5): GAGVSQSPSNKVTEKGKDVELRCDPISGHTALYWYRQSLGQGLEFLIYFQGNSAPDKSGLPSDRFSAERTGGSVSTLTIQRTQQEDSAVYLCASSKLAGGLETQYFGPGTRLLVL.

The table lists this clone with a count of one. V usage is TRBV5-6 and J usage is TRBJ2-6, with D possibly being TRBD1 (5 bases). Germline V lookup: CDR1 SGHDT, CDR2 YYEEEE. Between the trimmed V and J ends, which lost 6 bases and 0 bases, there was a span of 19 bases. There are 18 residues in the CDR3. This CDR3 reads CASNIQALGLSGANVLTF. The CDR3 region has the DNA TGTGCCAGCAACATACAGGCGCTTGGTCTCTCTGGGGCCAACGTCCTGACTTTC.

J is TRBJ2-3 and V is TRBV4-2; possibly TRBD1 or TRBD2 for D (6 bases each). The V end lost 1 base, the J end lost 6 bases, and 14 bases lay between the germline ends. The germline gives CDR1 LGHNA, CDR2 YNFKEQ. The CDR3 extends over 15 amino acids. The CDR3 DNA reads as TGTGCCAGCAGCCAAGGATTCGGGGGCCGGGATACGCAGTATTTT. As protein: CASSQGFGGRDTQYF.

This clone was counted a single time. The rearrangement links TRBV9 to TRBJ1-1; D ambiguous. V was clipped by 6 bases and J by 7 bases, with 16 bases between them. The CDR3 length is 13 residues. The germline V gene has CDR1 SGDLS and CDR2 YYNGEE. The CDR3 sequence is CASTPMGFGEAFF. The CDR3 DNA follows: TGTGCCAGCACCCCCATGGGGTTTGGTGAAGCTTTCTTT.

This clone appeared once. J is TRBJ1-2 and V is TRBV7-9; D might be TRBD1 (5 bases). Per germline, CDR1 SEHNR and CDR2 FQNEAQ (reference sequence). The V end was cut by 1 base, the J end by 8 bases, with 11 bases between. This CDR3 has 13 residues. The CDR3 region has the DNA TGTGCCAGCAGCTTAGTGCAGGGTGGCGGCTACACCTTC. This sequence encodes CASSLVQGGGYTF.

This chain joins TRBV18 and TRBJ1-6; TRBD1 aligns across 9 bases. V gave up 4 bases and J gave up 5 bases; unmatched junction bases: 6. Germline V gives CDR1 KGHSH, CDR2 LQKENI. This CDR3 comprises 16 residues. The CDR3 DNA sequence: TGTGCCAGCTCACGCGACCGGGACAGGGATAATTCACCCCTCCACTTT. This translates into CASSRDRDRDNSPLHF.

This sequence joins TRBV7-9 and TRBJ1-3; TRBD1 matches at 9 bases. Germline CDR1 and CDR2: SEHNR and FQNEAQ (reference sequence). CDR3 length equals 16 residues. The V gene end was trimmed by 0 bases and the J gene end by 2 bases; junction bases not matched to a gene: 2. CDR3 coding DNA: TGTGCCAGCAGCTTAGCGGGACAGGGCCCTGGAAACACCATATATTTT. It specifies CASSLAGQGPGNTIYF.

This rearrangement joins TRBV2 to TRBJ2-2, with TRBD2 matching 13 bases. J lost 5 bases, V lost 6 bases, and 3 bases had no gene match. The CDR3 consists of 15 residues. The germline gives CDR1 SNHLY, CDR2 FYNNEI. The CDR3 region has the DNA TGTGCCAGCAGGACTAGCGGGGGGCGAACCGGGGAGCTGTTTTTT. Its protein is CASRTSGGRTGELFF.

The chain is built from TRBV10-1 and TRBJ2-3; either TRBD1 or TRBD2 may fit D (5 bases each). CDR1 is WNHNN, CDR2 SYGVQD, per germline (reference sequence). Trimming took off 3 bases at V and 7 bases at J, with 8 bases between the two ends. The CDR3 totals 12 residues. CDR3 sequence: CASSDWGYTQYF. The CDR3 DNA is TGCGCCAGCAGTGACTGGGGGTATACGCAGTATTTT.

CDR3 nucleotides: TGTGCCAGCAGTCGCGGGGGCGCGGGTAATGAAAAACTGTTTTTT. This encodes CASSRGGAGNEKLFF. The chain is built from TRBV7-2 and TRBJ1-4, with D possibly matching TRBD1 (6 bases). The V end was cut by 6 bases, the J end by 4 bases, with 15 bases between. The V gene's germline CDR1 is SGHTA and CDR2 FQGNSA. The CDR3 totals 15 residues.

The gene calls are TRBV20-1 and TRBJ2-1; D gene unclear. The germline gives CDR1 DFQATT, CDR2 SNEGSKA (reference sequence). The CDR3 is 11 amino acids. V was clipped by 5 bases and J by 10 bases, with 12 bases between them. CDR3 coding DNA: TGCAGTGCTTATGGGGTAGTCGAGCAGTTCTTC. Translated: CSAYGVVEQFF.

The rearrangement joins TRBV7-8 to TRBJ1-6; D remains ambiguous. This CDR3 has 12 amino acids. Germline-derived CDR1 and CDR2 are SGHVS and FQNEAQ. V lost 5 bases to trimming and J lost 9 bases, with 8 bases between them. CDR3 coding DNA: TGTGCCAGCAGCCCATTAGGTTCACCCCTCCACTTT. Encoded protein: CASSPLGSPLHF.

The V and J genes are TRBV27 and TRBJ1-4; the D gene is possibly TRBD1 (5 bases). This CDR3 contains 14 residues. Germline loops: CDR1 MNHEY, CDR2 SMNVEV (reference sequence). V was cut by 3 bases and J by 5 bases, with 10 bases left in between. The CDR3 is CASSLGGWNEKLFF. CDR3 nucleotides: TGTGCCAGCAGTTTGGGGGGGTGGAATGAAAAACTGTTTTTT. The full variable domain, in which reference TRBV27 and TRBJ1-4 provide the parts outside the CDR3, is EAQVTQNPRYLITVTGKKLTVTCSQNMNHEYMSWYRQDPGLGLRQIYYSMNVEVTDKGDVPEGYKVSRKEKRNFPLILESPSPNQTSLYFCASSLGGWNEKLFFGSGTQLSVL.

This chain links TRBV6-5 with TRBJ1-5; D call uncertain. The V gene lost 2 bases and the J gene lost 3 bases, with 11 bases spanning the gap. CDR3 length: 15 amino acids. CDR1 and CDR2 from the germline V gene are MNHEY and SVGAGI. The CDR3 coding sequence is TGTGCCAGCAGTTACCTCAGTGGAGCCAATCAGCCCCAGCATTTT. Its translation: CASSYLSGANQPQHF.

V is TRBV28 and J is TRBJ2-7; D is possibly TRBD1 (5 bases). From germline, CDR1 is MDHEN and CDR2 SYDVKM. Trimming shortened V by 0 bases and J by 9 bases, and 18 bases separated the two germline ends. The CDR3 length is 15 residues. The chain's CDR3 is CASSLWTEGPDGQYF. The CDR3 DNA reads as TGTGCCAGCAGTTTATGGACAGAAGGCCCTGACGGGCAGTACTTC.

The CDR3 sequence is CASSELAGGSSTDTQYF. Written as DNA, the CDR3 is TGTGCCAGCAGCGAACTAGCGGGGGGGTCTAGCACAGATACGCAGTATTTT. The gene calls are TRBV7-2 and TRBJ2-3, with 13 nucleotides matching TRBD2. This CDR3 has 17 residues. From germline, CDR1 is SGHTA and CDR2 FQGNSA. Trimming took 5 bases from V and 0 from J; bases not matched to a gene: 5.

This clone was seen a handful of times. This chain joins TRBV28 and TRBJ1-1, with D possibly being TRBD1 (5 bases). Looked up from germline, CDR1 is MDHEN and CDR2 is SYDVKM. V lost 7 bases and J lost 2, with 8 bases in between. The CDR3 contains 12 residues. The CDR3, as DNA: TGTGCCAGCAAGGGGCCTAACACTGAAGCTTTCTTT. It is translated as CASKGPNTEAFF.

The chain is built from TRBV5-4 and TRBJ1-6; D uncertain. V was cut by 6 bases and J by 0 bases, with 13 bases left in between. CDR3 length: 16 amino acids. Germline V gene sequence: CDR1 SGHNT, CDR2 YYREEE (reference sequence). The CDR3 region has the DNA TGTGCCAGCACCCTGCTGGATTTCTCCTATAATTCACCCCTCCACTTT. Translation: CASTLLDFSYNSPLHF.

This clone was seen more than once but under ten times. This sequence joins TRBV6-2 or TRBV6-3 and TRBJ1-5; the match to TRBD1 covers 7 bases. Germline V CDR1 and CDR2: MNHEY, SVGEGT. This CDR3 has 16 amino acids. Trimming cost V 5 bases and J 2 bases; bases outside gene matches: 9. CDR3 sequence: CASSKAGGLGNQPQHF. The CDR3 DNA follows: TGTGCCAGCAGTAAAGCAGGGGGTTTGGGCAATCAGCCCCAGCATTTT.

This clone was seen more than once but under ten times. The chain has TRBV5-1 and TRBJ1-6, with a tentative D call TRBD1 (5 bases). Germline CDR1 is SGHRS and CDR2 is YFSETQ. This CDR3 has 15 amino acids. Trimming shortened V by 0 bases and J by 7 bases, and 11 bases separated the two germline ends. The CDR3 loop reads CASSLEGHQNSPLHF. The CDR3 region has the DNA TGCGCCAGCAGCTTGGAAGGACACCAAAATTCACCCCTCCACTTT.

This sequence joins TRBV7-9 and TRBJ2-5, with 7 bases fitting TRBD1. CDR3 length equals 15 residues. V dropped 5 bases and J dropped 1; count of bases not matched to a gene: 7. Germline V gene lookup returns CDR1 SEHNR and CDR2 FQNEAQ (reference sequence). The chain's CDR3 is CASSKWGQSQETQYF. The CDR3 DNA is TGTGCCAGCAGCAAATGGGGACAGAGCCAAGAGACCCAGTACTTC.